The 12 T cell receptor beta chains reported below all come from one sample, sequenced in a study of OX40 agonist ivuxolimab in advanced cancers. Profiling relied on immunoSEQ multiplex PCR, and the TCRdb table lists in-frame clones only, not all of them. The sample contains roughly 75,000 clones, 86% of which appear only once. The specimen was CD4+ or CD8+ T cells sorted from blood, collected in a trial of the OX40 agonist ivuxolimab. The receptors shown here come from an adult with an advanced solid tumor such as melanoma, head and neck, liver or kidney cancer.

V gene TRBV7-2 combines with J gene TRBJ1-1; D is undetermined. V was clipped by 1 base and J by 5 bases, with 14 bases between them. CDR1 is SGHTA and CDR2 is FQGNSA in the germline V gene. The CDR3 contains 15 residues. CDR3 nucleotide sequence: TGTGCCAGCAGCTTAGACATCCGGGGTGGGACTGAAGCTTTCTTT. The encoded protein is CASSLDIRGGTEAFF.

In its sample, this clone was seen once. This rearrangement joins TRBV5-5 to TRBJ1-1, with D possibly matching TRBD1 (6 bases). V lost 2 bases, J lost 6 bases, and 14 bases lay in between. Germline CDR1 reads SGHKS; CDR2 reads YYEKEE (reference sequence). This CDR3 has 14 residues. Written as DNA, the CDR3 is TGTGCCAGCAGCTTTTCCCCCGGGGGCCCTGAAGCTTTCTTT. Its protein product is CASSFSPGGPEAFF.

The table lists this clone with a count of one. The chain links TRBV15 to TRBJ1-2; 7 bases map to TRBD1. The junction had 13 bases not matched to a gene; V was cut back by 5 bases and J by 7 bases. The CDR3 spans 15 residues. The germline V gene has CDR1 LNHNV and CDR2 YYDKDF (reference sequence). As DNA, the CDR3 is TGTGCCACCAGCGGGATCCTCGGACAGGAAGGTGGCTACACCTTC. Amino acid sequence: CATSGILGQEGGYTF.

The table lists this clone with a count of one. The rearrangement uses TRBV5-1 and TRBJ1-4; 8 bases are a match to TRBD1. V was clipped by 3 bases and J by 6 bases; unmatched bases: 1. Germline-derived CDR1 and CDR2 are SGHRS and YFSETQ. The CDR3 runs 13 residues. The CDR3, as DNA: TGCGCCAGCAGCTACAGGGGGGATGAAAAACTGTTTTTT. This codes for CASSYRGDEKLFF. The whole variable domain, remainder taken from reference TRBV5-1 and TRBJ1-4, is KAGVTQTPRYLIKTRGQQVTLSCSPISGHRSVSWYQQTPGQGLQFLFEYFSETQRNKGNFPGRFSGRQFSNSRSEMNVSTLELGDSALYLCASSYRGDEKLFFGSGTQLSVL.

The chain uses TRBV10-3 and TRBJ1-4; 7 positions agree with TRBD1. The V segment lost 3 bases and the J segment 8 bases; nucleotides outside the gene matches: 3. CDR1 is ENHRY, CDR2 SYGVKD, per germline. The CDR3 covers 13 residues. The CDR3 nucleotides read TGTGCCATCAGTGATGGACAGGAGGAAAAACTGTTTTTT. Amino acid sequence: CAISDGQEEKLFF.

The V call is TRBV28, the J call TRBJ2-1; no clear D gene. V dropped 5 bases and J dropped 6 bases, with 23 bases sitting between them. CDR1 MDHEN and CDR2 SYDVKM come from the germline V gene. The CDR3 contains 17 residues. CDR3 coding DNA: TGTGCCAGCAGTCCAGAGGCAATGGTTTATACCCTCAATGAGCAGTTCTTC. Translated, it gives CASSPEAMVYTLNEQFF.

This chain links TRBV11-2 with TRBJ2-1, with D perhaps given as TRBD1 or TRBD2 (6 bases each). Germline lookup yields CDR1 SGHAT and CDR2 FQNNGV. V dropped 6 bases and J dropped 0 bases, with 9 bases sitting between them. This CDR3 region has 14 residues. The CDR3, as DNA: TGTGCCAGCAGTGGAGGGGGCTCCTACAATGAGCAGTTCTTC. Its protein product is CASSGGGSYNEQFF.

At least ten counts were recorded for this clone. This rearrangement joins TRBV7-3 to TRBJ2-1, with D perhaps TRBD2 (5 bases). V gave up 6 bases and J gave up 6 bases, with 15 bases separating them. This CDR3 has 14 residues. CDR1 and CDR2 (germline): SGHTA, FQGTGA. The CDR3 DNA follows: TGTGCCAGCAGACCCAATAGGGCGGGCAATGAGCAGTTCTTC. Translation: CASRPNRAGNEQFF.

The chain employs TRBV19 and TRBJ2-3; the match to TRBD2 covers 9 bases. In germline, CDR1 is LNHDA, CDR2 SQIVND (reference sequence). The CDR3 spans 17 residues. V dropped 1 base and J dropped 0; count of bases not matched to a gene: 5. CDR3 DNA sequence: TGTGCCAGTAGTATAGGCGGGACTAGCAGAAGCACAGATACGCAGTATTTT. It is translated as CASSIGGTSRSTDTQYF.

The J gene is TRBJ2-5, the V gene TRBV5-6, with D possibly TRBD2 on 6 matching bases. This CDR3 comprises 16 residues. Trimming pared 3 bases from V and 1 base from J, leaving 16 bases between. The germline CDR1 and CDR2 sequences are SGHDT and YYEEEE. CDR3 DNA sequence: TGTGCCAGCAGCTCCCGGGTCGCGGGACTCCAAGAGACCCAGTACTTC. It specifies CASSSRVAGLQETQYF.

The chain has TRBV27 and TRBJ1-3, with D unclear. The V gene's germline CDR1 is MNHEY and CDR2 SMNVEV (reference sequence). The CDR3 is made up of 15 amino acids. V lost 5 bases, J lost 4 bases, and 15 bases lay in between. This CDR3 reads CASSPRPTSGNTIYF. Written as DNA, the CDR3 is TGTGCCAGCAGTCCCCGGCCGACATCGGGAAACACCATATATTTT.

J is TRBJ2-3 and V is TRBV7-2; 8 positions agree with TRBD2. V lost 1 base, J lost 2 bases, and 2 bases stayed unmatched. The CDR3 length is 15 residues. CDR1 and CDR2 (germline): SGHTA, FQGNSA. The CDR3 DNA reads TGTGCCAGCAGCTTAGTAGCGGGGCTCACAGATACGCAGTATTTT. This gives the protein CASSLVAGLTDTQYF.